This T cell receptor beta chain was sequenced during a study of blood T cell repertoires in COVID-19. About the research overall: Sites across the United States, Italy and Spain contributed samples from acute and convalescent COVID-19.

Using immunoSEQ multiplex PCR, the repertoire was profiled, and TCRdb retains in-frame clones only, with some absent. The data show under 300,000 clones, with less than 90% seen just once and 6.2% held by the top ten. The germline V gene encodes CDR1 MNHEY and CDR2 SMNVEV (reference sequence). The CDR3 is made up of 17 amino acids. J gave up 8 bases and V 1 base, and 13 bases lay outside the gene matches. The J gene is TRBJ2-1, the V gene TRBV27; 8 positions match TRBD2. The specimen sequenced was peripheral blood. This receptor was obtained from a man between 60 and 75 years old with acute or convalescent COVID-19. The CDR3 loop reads CASSLFSSGSFLYEQFF. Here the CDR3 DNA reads TGTGCCAGCAGTTTATTTTCCAGCGGGAGTTTCCTCTATGAGCAGTTCTTC.